This T cell receptor beta chain derives from a study of cytomegalovirus exposure and HLA in healthy donors. Study observations and caveats: Rare TCR sequences dominated, though some public TCRs recurred in many donors.

Both 60 Vbeta primers and 13 Jbeta primers went into the PCR. Generated by immunoSEQ multiplex PCR, the TCRdb table keeps only in-frame clones and is missing some. The sample contains fewer than 80,000 clones, about 77% of which appear only once. Remarks on this clone: No antigen is known for it.

Germline CDR1 MNHEY, CDR2 SVGAGI. The length of the CDR3 is 15 residues. With 6 bases removed from V and 0 bases from J, the gap between germline ends came to 11 bases. The sample taken for sequencing was PBMCs. The chain links TRBV6-5 to TRBJ1-4; D remains ambiguous. The origin of this receptor is a woman aged 30 to 39 in good health and CMV-seronegative. CDR3 sequence reads: CASSLGGPTNEKLFF. As DNA, the CDR3 is TGTGCCAGCAGCCTCGGAGGCCCAACTAATGAAAAACTGTTTTTT.